The 27 T cell receptor beta chains reported below all come from one sample, sequenced in a study of early T cells in non-severe SARS-CoV-2 infection (dated by TCRdb to the early 2020s). Libraries came from 5' RACE. Sequenced using a NextSeq 500. In-frame beta chains were kept once TCRdb had trimmed the public reads at Q25 with fastp and called clones with MiXCR. Rows with one shared CDR3 protein collapse into an entry with the most common genes and DNA. The sample records about 22,000 distinct CDR3 sequences, 3% to 4% of which are singletons. 4.5% to 6% of the sample is held by the ten biggest clonotypes. Sequenced input: whole blood. Receptors were obtained from an adult who was a healthcare worker with PCR-confirmed SARS-CoV-2 infection or an uninfected control (not recorded which).

This clonotype has a count of ten or more. The chain is built from TRBV28 and TRBJ2-7; possibly TRBD1 or TRBD2 for D (5 bases each). Germline assignment: CDR1 MDHEN and CDR2 SYDVKM. This CDR3 comprises 13 residues. V was clipped by 3 bases and J by 3 bases, with 9 bases between them. The CDR3 DNA reads TGTGCCAGCAGTTTCCGAGGGGACTACGAGCAGTACTTC. Translating gives CASSFRGDYEQYF.

This clonotype was observed many times. The V gene is TRBV6-2 or TRBV6-3, the J gene TRBJ2-7, with D hard to call. The CDR3 runs to 14 residues. Germline CDR1 is MNHEY and CDR2 is SVGEGT. Trimming removed 5 bases at V and 2 bases at J, with 13 bases between. CDR3 nucleotides: TGTGCCAGCAGTCCATACCAACTCCCCTACGAGCAGTACTTC. As protein: CASSPYQLPYEQYF.

This clonotype has just a few counts. The chain is built from TRBV10-3 and TRBJ2-3; 8 nucleotides align to TRBD2. V dropped 4 bases and J dropped 4; count of bases not matched to a gene: 7. Germline CDR1 and CDR2: ENHRY and SYGVKD. The CDR3 has 15 residues. CDR3 coding DNA: TGTGCCATCAGTGTACAGCGGGAGAGGCCAGATACGCAGTATTTT. As protein: CAISVQRERPDTQYF.

This clonotype is labeled medium-sized (0.01 to 0.1%). The CDR3 spells CSARGTGGNQPQHF. As DNA, the CDR3 is TGCAGTGCTAGAGGGACAGGGGGCAATCAGCCCCAGCATTTT. V is TRBV20-1 and J is TRBJ1-5; TRBD1 agrees at 9 bases. The length of the CDR3 is 14 residues. Germline V gene lookup returns CDR1 DFQATT and CDR2 SNEGSKA (reference sequence). With 1 base clipped from V and 2 bases from J, the junction kept 0 bases outside the gene matches.

This clonotype qualifies as medium-sized. The chain combines TRBV5-6 with TRBJ2-3, with 11 bases identical to TRBD2. The CDR3 has 16 residues. CDR1 and CDR2 (germline): SGHDT, YYEEEE. The junction had 10 bases not matched to a gene; V was cut back by 4 bases and J by 6 bases. The CDR3 region is CASSRLAGNPEDTQYF. CDR3 nucleotide sequence: TGTGCCAGCAGCCGACTAGCGGGAAACCCCGAGGATACGCAGTATTTT.

The chain recombines TRBV5-5 with TRBJ2-7, with unresolved D. This CDR3 contains 13 residues. CDR1 SGHKS and CDR2 YYEKEE come from the germline V gene (reference sequence). V lost 3 bases, J lost 3 bases, and 10 bases lay in between. The CDR3 region has the DNA TGTGCCAGCAGCTATTGGTCGAGCTACGAGCAGTACTTC. This encodes CASSYWSSYEQYF.

This clonotype showed up many times. The V call is TRBV7-9, the J call TRBJ2-7; 9 bases are shared with TRBD2. V lost 2 bases, J lost 5 bases, and 7 bases stayed unmatched. The CDR3 covers 15 residues. Germline values: CDR1 SEHNR, CDR2 FQNEAQ (reference sequence). The chain's CDR3 is CASSLSASGAHEQYF. In DNA form, the CDR3 reads TGTGCCAGCAGCTTATCGGCTAGCGGGGCCCACGAGCAGTACTTC. Full variable domain (rest looked up from reference TRBV7-9 and TRBJ2-7): DTGVSQNPRHKITKRGQNVTFRCDPISEHNRLYWYRQTLGQGPEFLTYFQNEAQLEKSRLLSDRFSAERPKGSFSTLEIQRTEQGDSAMYLCASSLSASGAHEQYFGPGTRLTVT.

This clonotype was counted many times. This chain uses TRBV30 with TRBJ2-7; tentative D call: TRBD2 (6 bases). The CDR3 extends over 14 amino acids. With 2 bases removed from V and 6 bases from J, the gap between germline ends came to 17 bases. Per the germline V gene, CDR1 is GTSNPN and CDR2 is SVGIG (reference sequence). The CDR3 coding sequence is TGTGCCTGGAGTTACGGGAGTCCCGTACGCGAGCAGTACTTC. This translates into CAWSYGSPVREQYF.

At least ten counts were recorded for this clonotype. The chain couples TRBV12-3 or TRBV12-4 to TRBJ2-1; 9 positions match TRBD2. With 11 bases clipped from V and 4 bases from J, the junction kept 9 bases outside the gene matches. CDR3 length: 14 residues. The CDR3 protein is CADGLAGIYNEQFF. CDR3 DNA: TGTGCCGACGGTCTAGCGGGGATTTACAATGAGCAGTTCTTC.

This clonotype was seen ten or more times. The chain uses TRBV19 and TRBJ1-5, with 9 bases matching TRBD1. The CDR3 spans 14 residues. Trimming took 3 bases from V and 5 from J; bases not matched to a gene: 2. CDR1 is LNHDA, CDR2 SQIVND, per germline (reference sequence). The CDR3 region is CASSIWDRDQPQHF. For the CDR3, the DNA is TGTGCCAGTAGTATTTGGGACAGGGATCAGCCCCAGCATTTT.

This clonotype was detected many times. The V gene is TRBV7-3, the J gene TRBJ2-1; 13 bases agree with TRBD2. Germline V CDR1 and CDR2: SGHTA, FQGTGA. The V gene end was trimmed by 4 bases and the J gene end by 4 bases; junction bases not matched to a gene: 4. The CDR3 length is 16 residues. The CDR3 DNA sequence: TGTGCCAGCAGCTCGCGGACTAGCGGGAGATACAATGAGCAGTTCTTC. It specifies CASSSRTSGRYNEQFF.

This clonotype was found many times. This chain connects TRBV18 to TRBJ1-6, with unresolved D. CDR3 size: 15 residues. The V end was cut by 6 bases, the J end by 0 bases, with 9 bases between. CDR1 and CDR2 from the germline V gene are KGHSH and LQKENI. The CDR3, as DNA: TGTGCCAGCTCGCGTGGGAGCTCCTATAATTCACCCCTCCACTTT. Its translation is CASSRGSSYNSPLHF.

This clonotype has at least ten counts. The V and J genes are TRBV4-2 and TRBJ2-7, with a weak D call TRBD2 (6 bases). The CDR3 is 14 residues long. Per the germline V gene, CDR1 is LGHNA and CDR2 is YNFKEQ. Trimming took off 1 base at V and 1 base at J, with 8 bases between the two ends. CDR3: CASSQAAGSYEQYF. The CDR3 coding sequence is TGTGCCAGCAGCCAAGCCGCGGGATCCTACGAGCAGTACTTC.

This clonotype was picked up many times. The gene calls are TRBV6-6 and TRBJ1-3; 11 positions match TRBD1. V shed 5 bases and J 3 bases; nucleotides not matched to a gene: 6. CDR3 length: 16 residues. The V gene's germline CDR1 is MNHNY and CDR2 SVGAGI (reference sequence). The CDR3 spells CASSTGQGANGNTIYF. The CDR3 bases are TGTGCCAGCAGTACCGGACAGGGGGCTAATGGAAACACCATATATTTT.

This clonotype has ten or more counts. The chain couples TRBV14 to TRBJ2-1; TRBD2 is a possible D gene (5 bases). CDR1 SGHDN and CDR2 FVKESK come from the germline V gene. The CDR3 runs 11 residues. V dropped 1 base and J dropped 12 bases, with 7 bases sitting between them. The chain's CDR3 is CASSQGGRQFF. CDR3 nucleotides: TGTGCCAGCAGCCAAGGAGGGAGGCAGTTCTTC.

This clonotype was seen a few times. The V call is TRBV18, the J call TRBJ1-2, with D unclear. The CDR3 contains 14 residues. V was clipped by 0 bases and J by 4 bases, with 9 bases between them. Looked up from germline, CDR1 is KGHSH and CDR2 is LQKENI. The CDR3 protein is CASSPPDPSYGYTF. In DNA, the CDR3 is TGTGCCAGCTCACCACCTGATCCAAGCTATGGCTACACCTTC.

In its sample, this clonotype ranks as medium-sized. The CDR3 bases are TGTGCCAGCAGTGTACAGATTAATTCACCCCTCCACTTT. Encoded protein: CASSVQINSPLHF. The V call is TRBV12-3 or TRBV12-4, the J call TRBJ1-6; D gene ambiguous. Trimming shortened V by 5 bases and J by 6 bases, and 8 bases separated the two germline ends. The CDR3 extends over 13 amino acids.

The rearrangement joins TRBV28 to TRBJ2-3, with 11 bases matching TRBD2. Germline-derived CDR1 and CDR2 are MDHEN and SYDVKM. Losses at the gene ends were 3 bases for V and 6 bases for J; bases not matched to a gene: 5. The CDR3 consists of 15 residues. The CDR3 sequence: CASSFSGTSGDTQYF. CDR3 bases: TGTGCCAGCAGTTTTTCCGGGACTAGCGGCGATACGCAGTATTTT.

This clonotype was seen repeatedly, ten times or more. The CDR3 here is CASSHRDPGREQYF. CDR3 coding DNA: TGTGCCAGCAGTCACCGGGACCCCGGGAGGGAGCAGTACTTC. The rearrangement joins TRBV12-3 or TRBV12-4 to TRBJ2-7; 7 bases fit TRBD2. V shed 5 bases and J 7 bases; nucleotides not matched to a gene: 11. There are 14 residues in the CDR3.

This clonotype was seen repeatedly, ten times or more. V usage is TRBV5-4 and J usage is TRBJ2-7; 11 bases map to TRBD2. In germline, CDR1 is SGHNT, CDR2 YYREEE (reference sequence). The CDR3 sequence is 13 residues long. V dropped 5 bases and J dropped 5; count of bases not matched to a gene: 3. The CDR3 bases are TGTGCCAGCAGGACTAGCGGGGCCGACGAGCAGTACTTC. Protein product: CASRTSGADEQYF. Full variable domain (remainder filled in from reference TRBV5-4 and TRBJ2-7): ETGVTQSPTHLIKTRGQQVTLRCSSQSGHNTVSWYQQALGQGPQFIFQYYREEENGRGNFPPRFSGLQFPNYSSELNVNALELDDSALYLCASRTSGADEQYFGPGTRLTVT.

This clonotype showed up many times. The chain uses TRBV4-2 and TRBJ1-4; no clear D. This CDR3 has 15 residues. V was cut by 4 bases and J by 0 bases, with 9 bases left in between. Germline V gene sequence: CDR1 LGHNA, CDR2 YNFKEQ. The CDR3, as DNA: TGTGCCAGCAGCCTCGGCACCGCAACTAATGAAAAACTGTTTTTT. Residues: CASSLGTATNEKLFF.

For the CDR3, the DNA is TGTGCCAGCAGTTTTAAGGTCTCAGGGGCTCGGGATACGCAGTATTTT. It is translated as CASSFKVSGARDTQYF. The rearrangement links TRBV12-3 or TRBV12-4 to TRBJ2-3, with D maybe TRBD1 (6 bases). Deletions cut 3 bases from V and 6 bases from J, with 19 bases between. There are 16 residues in the CDR3.

This clonotype was recorded at least ten times. The chain has TRBV7-8 and TRBJ2-1; TRBD2 aligns across 11 bases. The CDR3 sequence is 16 residues long. The germline V gene encodes CDR1 SGHVS and CDR2 FQNEAQ. The trim removed 5 bases at V and 7 bases at J, leaving 10 bases unmatched. DNA for the CDR3: TGTGCCAGCAGCCCCCAACTAGCGGGAGCGGAGAATGAGCAGTTCTTC. It specifies CASSPQLAGAENEQFF. The full variable domain, completed using reference TRBV7-8 and TRBJ2-1, is GAGVSQSPRYKVAKRGQDVALRCDPISGHVSLFWYQQALGQGPEFLTYFQNEAQLDKSGLPSDRFFAERPEGSVSTLKIQRTQQEDSAVYLCASSPQLAGAENEQFFGPGTRLTVL.

This clonotype showed up many times. The rearrangement joins TRBV28 to TRBJ1-2; tentatively, D is TRBD1 (6 bases). This CDR3 comprises 13 residues. V shed 10 bases and J shed 4 bases, with 16 bases lying between them. Germline V gene lookup returns CDR1 MDHEN and CDR2 SYDVKM. The CDR3 coding sequence is TGTGCCACCCTCAGACAGGTCGTCTATGGCTACACCTTC. Translated, it gives CATLRQVVYGYTF.

This clonotype showed up many times. A read error may produce the germline difference seen at one junction end. The CDR3 bases are TGTGCCAGCAGCATAGCGGGAGCCCTTAGCTCCTACGAGCAGTACTTC. It is translated as CASSIAGALSSYEQYF. The chain is built from TRBV7-2 and TRBJ2-7; 9 bases fit TRBD2. The CDR3 extends over 16 amino acids. Looked up from germline, CDR1 is SGHTA and CDR2 is FQGNSA.

The sample holds many counts of this clonotype. The gene calls are TRBV10-3 and TRBJ2-5; D is unclear. CDR3 length equals 13 residues. Per germline, CDR1 ENHRY and CDR2 SYGVKD. V gave up 2 bases and J gave up 2 bases, with 6 bases separating them. Here the CDR3 DNA reads TGTGCCATCAGTGAGCGGGTTCAAGAGACCCAGTACTTC. Protein: CAISERVQETQYF.

This clonotype occurred many times. The rearrangement uses TRBV4-3 and TRBJ2-7; D tentatively reads TRBD1 or TRBD2 (5 bases each). Trimming cost V 1 base and J 3 bases, with 13 bases left between them. Germline values: CDR1 LGHNA, CDR2 YSLEER. The CDR3 has 15 residues. CDR3 amino acids: CASSQGGPGSYEQYF. The DNA for the CDR3 is TGCGCCAGCAGCCAAGGAGGCCCAGGGAGCTACGAGCAGTACTTC.